This TCR beta chain was sequenced during a study of cytomegalovirus exposure and HLA in healthy donors. Study-wide points: Overall, around 160 TCR beta chains were annotated as cytomegalovirus-associated. Most CMV-associated TCR beta chains were later found to appear HLA-restricted.

Comment on this clone: Its antigen is still unknown.

Germline V gives CDR1 MNHEY, CDR2 SVGAGI. The trim removed 2 bases at V and 4 bases at J, leaving 2 bases unmatched. CDR3 length equals 14 residues. The study ran its PCR with 60 Vbeta and 13 Jbeta primers. The repertoire was sequenced with immunoSEQ multiplex PCR; TCRdb's copy has only in-frame clones and lacks some. Here the sample spans about 120,000 clones, 75% being singletons. This TCR was recovered from a woman aged 40 to 55 in good health and CMV-seropositive. The chain recombines TRBV6-5 with TRBJ1-5, with 7 nucleotides matching TRBD1. The specimen was PBMCs. CDR3 sequence (DNA): TGTGCCAGCAGTTACAGGGGGCGAAATCAGCCCCAGCATTTT. Its translation is CASSYRGRNQPQHF.